Below are 13 T cell receptor beta chains sequenced from a single sample in a study of regulatory T cells in long-lasting Graves disease. Construction of TCR beta libraries relied on iRepertoire HTBI primers and on Arm-PCR targeting CDR3 regions. From the multiplex PCR reads, TCRdb called clonotypes with MiXCR, one entry per CDR3 protein. In the table there are around 430,000 distinct CDR3 sequences, 20% to 25% of which are singletons. Stated time point: persistent/refractory GD, antithyroid drugs over 5 years with positive TRAb. From RNA extracted from PBMCs, the TCR library was made. The material was peripheral blood mononuclear cells (PBMCs), obtained when the disease was refractory, from a patient treated with antithyroid drugs. The receptors were gathered from a female donor with Graves disease.

The table lists this clonotype with many counts. The chain employs TRBV28 and TRBJ1-3; D uncertain. The V gene's germline CDR1 is MDHEN and CDR2 SYDVKM. This CDR3 has 15 residues. The V gene lost 7 bases and the J gene lost 0 bases, with 13 bases spanning the gap. CDR3 bases: TGTGCCAGCAAGCTCAGGATCTCCTCTGGAAACACCATATATTTT. As protein: CASKLRISSGNTIYF.

This chain joins TRBV18 and TRBJ2-7; D is perhaps TRBD1 (6 bases). CDR3 size: 14 residues. V was clipped by 3 bases and J by 6 bases, with 15 bases between them. Germline assignment: CDR1 KGHSH and CDR2 LQKENI. CDR3 DNA: TGTGCCAGCTCACCTAAACAGGGATTCGCCGAGCAGTACTTC. Its translation: CASSPKQGFAEQYF. The variable domain in full, completed from reference TRBV18 and TRBJ2-7, reads NAGVMQNPRHLVRRRGQEARLRCSPMKGHSHVYWYRQLPEEGLKFMVYLQKENIIDESGMPKERFSAEFPKEGPSILRIQQVVRGDSAAYFCASSPKQGFAEQYFGPGTRLTVT.

This clonotype turned up a few times. V usage is TRBV7-9 and J usage is TRBJ1-5; D uncertain. CDR3 size: 13 residues. Germline assignment: CDR1 SEHNR and CDR2 FQNEAQ (reference sequence). V lost 5 bases to trimming and J lost 6 bases, with 11 bases between them. Here the CDR3 DNA reads TGTGCCAGCAGCGATCAAGGGAGTCAGCCCCAGCATTTT. It yields the protein CASSDQGSQPQHF.

This clonotype has a single count. A much larger clone lies one base from this, so it may be a read error. The rearrangement uses TRBV6-2 or TRBV6-3 and TRBJ1-1; the D is unclear. The CDR3 has 15 residues. V was cut by 4 bases and J by 1 base, with 13 bases left in between. In germline, CDR1 is MNHEY, CDR2 SVGEGT. CDR3 in amino acids: CASSSVLQKNTEAFF. The CDR3 DNA is TGTGCCAGCAGTTCCGTCCTCCAAAAGAACACTGAAGCTTTCTTT.

This chain links TRBV19 with TRBJ2-2; no firm D call. Germline V gene lookup returns CDR1 LNHDA and CDR2 SQIVND (reference sequence). The V end was cut by 10 bases, the J end by 4 bases, with 10 bases between. This CDR3 contains 12 residues. In DNA, the CDR3 is TGTGCCACGGACGTTTCCACCGGGGAGCTGTTTTTT. Translated: CATDVSTGELFF. Complete variable domain (other parts from reference TRBV19 and TRBJ2-2): DGGITQSPKYLFRKEGQNVTLSCEQNLNHDAMYWYRQDPGQGLRLIYYSQIVNDFQKGDIAEGYSVSREKKESFPLTVTSAQKNPTAFYLCATDVSTGELFFGEGSRLTVL.

This clonotype was found a few times. This chain joins TRBV6-2 or TRBV6-3 and TRBJ2-7; the D gene could be TRBD1 or TRBD2 (5 bases each). The CDR3 totals 15 residues. The germline gives CDR1 MNHEY, CDR2 SVGEGT. Trimming cost V 2 bases and J 3 bases, with 14 bases left between them. The CDR3: CASSYVRGRGYEQYF. CDR3 DNA: TGTGCCAGCAGTTACGTGAGGGGTAGGGGCTACGAGCAGTACTTC.

This clonotype was observed at least ten times. The V gene is TRBV7-8, the J gene TRBJ2-5; TRBD2 agrees at 10 bases. The V gene's germline CDR1 is SGHVS and CDR2 FQNEAQ. The CDR3 has 16 residues. The trim removed 1 base at V and 9 bases at J, leaving 11 bases unmatched. CDR3 sequence reads: CASSLVVPSGGQAQYF. The CDR3 DNA follows: TGTGCCAGCAGCTTAGTGGTGCCTAGCGGGGGACAGGCCCAGTACTTC.

The chain is built from TRBV19 and TRBJ1-5; a possible D gene is TRBD1 (5 bases). Germline-derived CDR1 and CDR2 are LNHDA and SQIVND (reference sequence). The CDR3 runs to 13 residues. V lost 6 bases to trimming and J lost 4 bases, with 10 bases between them. The CDR3 region is CASRETENQPQHF. DNA for the CDR3: TGTGCCAGTAGAGAGACAGAAAATCAGCCCCAGCATTTT.

This clonotype has at least ten counts. Sequence at one end of the junction differs from germline and may be a read error. The genes are TRBV20-1 and TRBJ1-6, with 9 bases that match TRBD1. Germline loops: CDR1 DFQATT, CDR2 SNEGSKA (reference sequence). The length of the CDR3 is 15 residues. CDR3 in DNA: TGCAGTGCACCAGGGACAGGGAACTATAATTCACCCCTCTACTTT. Translation: CSAPGTGNYNSPLYF.

The chain is built from TRBV7-2 and TRBJ2-7; D gene unclear. The V end was cut by 5 bases, the J end by 3 bases, with 8 bases between. Germline V gene lookup returns CDR1 SGHTA and CDR2 FQGNSA. CDR3 length: 12 amino acids. CDR3 in amino acids: CASSGHIYEQYF. The CDR3 DNA sequence: TGTGCCAGCAGCGGTCACATCTACGAGCAGTACTTC.

The chain's CDR3 is CSVPLSGVEDEQYF. For the CDR3, the DNA is TGCAGCGTCCCCTTAAGCGGGGTTGAAGACGAGCAGTACTTC. This chain uses TRBV29-1 with TRBJ2-7, with TRBD2 identical over 7 bases. CDR1 and CDR2 from the germline V gene are SQVTM and ANQGSEA. This CDR3 has 14 residues. Trimming cost V 6 bases and J 5 bases; bases outside gene matches: 13.

This clonotype has more than one count but fewer than ten. The gene calls are TRBV6-1 and TRBJ2-7; 7 positions agree with TRBD1. Looked up from germline, CDR1 is MNHNS and CDR2 is SASEGT. The V gene end was trimmed by 5 bases and the J gene end by 2 bases; junction bases not matched to a gene: 9. The CDR3 loop spans 15 amino acids. DNA for the CDR3: TGTGCCAGCAGTAGGGTACAGGGGATAACCTACGAGCAGTACTTC. The encoded protein is CASSRVQGITYEQYF.

The chain is built from TRBV18 and TRBJ1-1; tentatively, D is TRBD1 (6 bases). The V gene lost 3 bases and the J gene lost 4 bases, with 15 bases spanning the gap. The CDR3 is 15 residues long. Germline lookup yields CDR1 KGHSH and CDR2 LQKENI. The CDR3 bases are TGTGCCAGCTCACCCTTTTTCGAAGGGGGCACTGAAGCTTTCTTT. Translated, it gives CASSPFFEGGTEAFF.